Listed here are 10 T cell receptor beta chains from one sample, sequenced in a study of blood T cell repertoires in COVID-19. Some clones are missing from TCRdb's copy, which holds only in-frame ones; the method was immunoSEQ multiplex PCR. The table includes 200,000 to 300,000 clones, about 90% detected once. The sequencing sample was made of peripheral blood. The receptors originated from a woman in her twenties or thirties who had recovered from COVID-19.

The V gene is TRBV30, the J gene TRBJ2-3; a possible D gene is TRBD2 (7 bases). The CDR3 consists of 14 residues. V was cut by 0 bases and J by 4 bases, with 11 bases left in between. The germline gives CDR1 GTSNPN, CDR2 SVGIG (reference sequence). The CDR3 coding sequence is TGTGCCTGGAGTGTAGGAGGGGGGGCAGATACGCAGTATTTT. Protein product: CAWSVGGGADTQYF.

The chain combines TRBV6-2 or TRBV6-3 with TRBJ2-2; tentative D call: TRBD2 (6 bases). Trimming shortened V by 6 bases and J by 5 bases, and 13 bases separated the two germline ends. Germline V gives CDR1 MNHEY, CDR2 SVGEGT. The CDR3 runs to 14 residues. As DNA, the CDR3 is TGTGCCAGCAGCCCTCTCCGGGGGACCGGGGAGCTGTTTTTT. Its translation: CASSPLRGTGELFF.

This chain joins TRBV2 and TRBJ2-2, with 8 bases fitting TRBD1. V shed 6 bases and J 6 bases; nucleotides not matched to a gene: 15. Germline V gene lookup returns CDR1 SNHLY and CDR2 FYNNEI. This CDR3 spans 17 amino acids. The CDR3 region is CASSSKDREVYPGELFF. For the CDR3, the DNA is TGTGCCAGCAGCAGTAAGGACAGGGAAGTTTATCCCGGGGAGCTGTTTTTT.

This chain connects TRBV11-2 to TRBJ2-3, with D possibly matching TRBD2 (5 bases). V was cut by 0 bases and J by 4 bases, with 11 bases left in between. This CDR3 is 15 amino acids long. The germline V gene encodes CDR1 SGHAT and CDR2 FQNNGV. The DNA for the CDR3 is TGTGCCAGCAGCTTAGATCACGGGGTTTCAGATACGCAGTATTTT. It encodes CASSLDHGVSDTQYF. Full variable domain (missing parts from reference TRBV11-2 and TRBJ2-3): EAGVAQSPRYKIIEKRQSVAFWCNPISGHATLYWYQQILGQGPKLLIQFQNNGVVDDSQLPKDRFSAERLKGVDSTLKIQPAKLEDSAVYLCASSLDHGVSDTQYFGPGTRLTVL.

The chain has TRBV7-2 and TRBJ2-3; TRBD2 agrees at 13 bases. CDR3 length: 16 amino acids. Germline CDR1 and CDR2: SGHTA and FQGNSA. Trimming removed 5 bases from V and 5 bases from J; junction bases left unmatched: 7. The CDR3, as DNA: TGTGCCAGCAGCATCGGACTAGCGGGAGTTGGAGATACGCAGTATTTT. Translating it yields CASSIGLAGVGDTQYF.

CDR3 sequence reads: CASSYTTGALSGNTIYF. CDR3 nucleotide sequence: TGTGCCAGCTCATACACGACAGGAGCCCTCTCTGGAAACACCATATATTTT. The chain couples TRBV18 to TRBJ1-3, with D tentatively TRBD1 (6 bases). The germline V and J ends were trimmed by 5 bases and 0 bases, with 17 bases remaining between them. From germline, CDR1 is KGHSH and CDR2 LQKENI. This CDR3 is 17 amino acids long.

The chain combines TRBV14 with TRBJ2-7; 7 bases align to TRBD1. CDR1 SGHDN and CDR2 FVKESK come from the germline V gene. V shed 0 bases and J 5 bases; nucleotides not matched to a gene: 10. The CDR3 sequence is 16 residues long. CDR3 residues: CASSQEGDSPSDEQYF. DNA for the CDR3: TGTGCCAGCAGCCAAGAGGGGGACAGCCCCAGCGACGAGCAGTACTTC.

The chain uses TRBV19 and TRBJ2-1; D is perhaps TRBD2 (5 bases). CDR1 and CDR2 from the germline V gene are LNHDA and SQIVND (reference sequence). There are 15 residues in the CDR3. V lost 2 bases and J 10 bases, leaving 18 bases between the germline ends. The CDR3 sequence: CASSILQLGSGEQFF. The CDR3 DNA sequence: TGTGCCAGTAGTATACTCCAACTAGGGTCCGGAGAGCAGTTCTTC.

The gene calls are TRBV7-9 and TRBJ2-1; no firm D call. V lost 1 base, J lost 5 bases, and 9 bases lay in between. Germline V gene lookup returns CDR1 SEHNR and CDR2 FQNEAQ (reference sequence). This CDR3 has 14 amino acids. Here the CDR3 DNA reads TGTGCCAGCAGCTTAGGTATTAGAAACAATGAGCAGTTCTTC. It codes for CASSLGIRNNEQFF.

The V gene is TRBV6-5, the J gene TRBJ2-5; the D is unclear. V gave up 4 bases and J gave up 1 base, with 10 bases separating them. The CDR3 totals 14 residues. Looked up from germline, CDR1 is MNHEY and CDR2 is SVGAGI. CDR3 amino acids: CASSSLTFQETQYF. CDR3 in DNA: TGTGCCAGCAGTTCATTGACATTCCAAGAGACCCAGTACTTC.